The 18 T cell receptor beta chains reported below all come from one sample, sequenced in a study of T cells in localized non-small cell lung cancer (dated by TCRdb to 2020 to 2022). The method was the immunoSEQ multiplex PCR assay. TCRdb's version of the immuneACCESS table is confined to in-frame rearrangements and falls short of the full clone set. An unresolved V gene accounts for under half of the shortfall where checked; the remainder is of unknown origin. The sample table shows about 61,000 clones, and around nine tenths are seen once. The top ten clones comprise less than 25% of the sample. The specimen was peripheral blood, collected before any cancer treatment. The receptor set was obtained from a man between 40 and 70 years old with stage I squamous cell lung carcinoma.

The chain is built from TRBV5-1 and TRBJ2-7, with TRBD2 identical over 7 bases. The CDR3 is 13 residues long. V shed 0 bases and J 6 bases; nucleotides not matched to a gene: 3. Germline V gene lookup returns CDR1 SGHRS and CDR2 YFSETQ. The CDR3 region is CASSLVRGVEQYF. The CDR3 bases are TGCGCCAGCAGCTTGGTTCGGGGGGTCGAGCAGTACTTC.

This chain uses TRBV7-3 with TRBJ2-1; D is unclear. Trimming cost V 2 bases and J 0 bases, with 8 bases left between them. The CDR3 is 15 residues long. Germline lookup yields CDR1 SGHTA and CDR2 FQGTGA. CDR3 amino acids: CASSLSGVSYNEQFF. Here the CDR3 DNA reads TGTGCCAGCAGCTTATCCGGAGTCTCCTACAATGAGCAGTTCTTC.

The chain links TRBV6-1 to TRBJ1-5; a weak D match, TRBD1 (5 bases). The CDR3 consists of 16 residues. The V end was cut by 4 bases, the J end by 4 bases, with 17 bases between. Per the germline V gene, CDR1 is MNHNS and CDR2 is SASEGT. The CDR3 sequence is CASSGRDRRSNQPQHF. CDR3 nucleotides: TGTGCCAGCAGTGGCAGGGATCGGAGGTCAAATCAGCCCCAGCATTTT.

This sequence joins TRBV5-4 and TRBJ1-5; 7 bases are shared with TRBD1. The CDR3 extends over 15 amino acids. The germline V gene has CDR1 SGHNT and CDR2 YYREEE (reference sequence). Trimming cost V 3 bases and J 0 bases; bases outside gene matches: 3. This CDR3 reads CASSSDRDSNQPQHF. CDR3 sequence (DNA): TGTGCCAGCAGCTCTGACAGGGATAGCAATCAGCCCCAGCATTTT.

The J gene is TRBJ2-3, the V gene TRBV5-1, with 9 positions matching TRBD1. Germline V gene lookup returns CDR1 SGHRS and CDR2 YFSETQ. This CDR3 is 14 amino acids long. The J segment lost 2 bases and the V segment lost 4 bases, leaving 2 bases of the junction unmatched. The CDR3 DNA is TGCGCCAGCAGCACAGGGGGCCCCACAGATACGCAGTATTTT. This codes for CASSTGGPTDTQYF.

V and J are TRBV30 and TRBJ2-2; maybe TRBD1 (6 bases). This CDR3 is built from 16 residues. Germline loops: CDR1 GTSNPN, CDR2 SVGIG (reference sequence). Trimming cost V 0 bases and J 1 base, with 12 bases left between them. CDR3 sequence: CAWSVLGTLNTGELFF. The CDR3, as DNA: TGTGCCTGGAGTGTACTAGGGACATTGAACACCGGGGAGCTGTTTTTT.

The V and J genes are TRBV5-1 and TRBJ1-1; D is perhaps TRBD1 (6 bases). Germline-derived CDR1 and CDR2 are SGHRS and YFSETQ. The CDR3 covers 14 residues. Trimming took off 5 bases at V and 1 base at J, with 12 bases between the two ends. CDR3 sequence (DNA): TGCGCCAGCAGTTCAGGGGCCTGGAACACTGAAGCTTTCTTT. Its translation: CASSSGAWNTEAFF.

This sequence joins TRBV11-2 and TRBJ2-7, with 8 bases fitting TRBD2. The junction had 13 bases not matched to a gene; V was cut back by 7 bases and J by 5 bases. There are 15 residues in the CDR3. Germline CDR1 SGHAT, CDR2 FQNNGV. CDR3 loop: CASTVTIAGLHEQYF. In nucleotides, the CDR3 is TGTGCCAGCACCGTGACCATAGCGGGGCTCCACGAGCAGTACTTC.

This clone showed up just once. This chain joins TRBV5-6 and TRBJ2-7; D is unclear. Per germline, CDR1 SGHDT and CDR2 YYEEEE. The V and J ends lost 2 bases and 1 base respectively, with 7 bases between them. The CDR3 length is 13 residues. The CDR3 reads CASSFAGSYEQYF. CDR3 DNA sequence: TGTGCCAGCAGCTTCGCAGGATCCTACGAGCAGTACTTC.

This chain links TRBV4-3 with TRBJ2-1; D is perhaps TRBD2 (5 bases). In germline, CDR1 is LGHNA, CDR2 YSLEER. V lost 0 bases and J 12 bases, leaving 21 bases between the germline ends. This CDR3 region has 16 residues. CDR3 DNA: TGCGCCAGCAGCCAAGATCTTCTAGCAGGACCTTTTGGGCAGTTCTTC. This translates into CASSQDLLAGPFGQFF.

The chain has TRBV5-1 and TRBJ2-5; 11 bases match TRBD2. Per germline, CDR1 SGHRS and CDR2 YFSETQ. This CDR3 has 16 residues. V dropped 3 bases and J dropped 4; count of bases not matched to a gene: 8. The CDR3 DNA is TGCGCCAGCAGCTGGACCGGGACTAGCGGAGGAGAGACCCAGTACTTC. The encoded protein is CASSWTGTSGGETQYF.

V and J are TRBV30 and TRBJ2-7; D remains ambiguous. The CDR3 contains 13 residues. V lost 0 bases to trimming and J lost 5 bases, with 11 bases between them. The germline V gene has CDR1 GTSNPN and CDR2 SVGIG (reference sequence). The CDR3 DNA reads as TGTGCCTGGAGTGTGAGTTCTAGGGACGAGCAGTACTTC. Its protein product is CAWSVSSRDEQYF.

The chain uses TRBV28 and TRBJ1-2; D is ambiguous. The CDR3 is 14 residues long. V lost 2 bases and J lost 4, with 11 bases in between. The germline V gene has CDR1 MDHEN and CDR2 SYDVKM. The CDR3 DNA sequence: TGTGCCAGCAGTTTAGATGGGCGGAGCTATGGCTACACCTTC. This translates into CASSLDGRSYGYTF.

V usage is TRBV15 and J usage is TRBJ2-7, with D possibly matching TRBD1 (6 bases). CDR1 and CDR2 (germline): LNHNV, YYDKDF (reference sequence). This CDR3 has 15 residues. Deletions cut 0 bases from V and 3 bases from J, with 12 bases between. This chain's CDR3 is CATSRDPGDNYEQYF. As DNA, the CDR3 is TGTGCCACCAGCAGAGATCCCGGGGACAACTACGAGCAGTACTTC.

This sequence joins TRBV5-4 and TRBJ2-2; 7 bases are shared with TRBD1. In germline, CDR1 is SGHNT, CDR2 YYREEE (reference sequence). The CDR3 covers 15 residues. V lost 4 bases and J lost 4; bases outside the gene matches: 7. The CDR3 DNA sequence: TGTGCCAGCAGCACCAGACAGGGAAGCACCGGGGAGCTGTTTTTT. This codes for CASSTRQGSTGELFF.

A single count supports this clone. This chain connects TRBV6-6 to TRBJ1-2; D not certain. Trimming left V 2 bases short and J 4 bases short, with 11 bases between. There are 14 residues in the CDR3. Germline CDR1 reads MNHNY; CDR2 reads SVGAGI (reference sequence). The CDR3 loop reads CASSYAFRPYGYTF. The CDR3 DNA is TGTGCCAGCAGTTACGCCTTCCGGCCCTATGGCTACACCTTC.

The chain has TRBV4-2 and TRBJ1-4; TRBD1 agrees at 8 bases. The CDR3 is 16 residues long. CDR1 is LGHNA and CDR2 is YNFKEQ in the germline V gene. After removal of 4 bases from V and 10 bases from J, the junction contained 14 bases not matched to a gene. The CDR3 DNA is TGTGCCAGCAGCCCTCCCTTTGGACAGGGTTGGACAAAACTGTTTTTT. Protein: CASSPPFGQGWTKLFF.

Only one count was recorded for this clone. This rearrangement joins TRBV7-3 to TRBJ2-2; the D is unclear. V lost 1 base, J lost 2 bases, and 11 bases lay in between. From germline, CDR1 is SGHTA and CDR2 FQGTGA. CDR3 length: 16 amino acids. CDR3 loop: CASSLNGGRNTGELFF. The CDR3 DNA reads TGTGCCAGCAGCTTAAATGGTGGCCGCAACACCGGGGAGCTGTTTTTT.